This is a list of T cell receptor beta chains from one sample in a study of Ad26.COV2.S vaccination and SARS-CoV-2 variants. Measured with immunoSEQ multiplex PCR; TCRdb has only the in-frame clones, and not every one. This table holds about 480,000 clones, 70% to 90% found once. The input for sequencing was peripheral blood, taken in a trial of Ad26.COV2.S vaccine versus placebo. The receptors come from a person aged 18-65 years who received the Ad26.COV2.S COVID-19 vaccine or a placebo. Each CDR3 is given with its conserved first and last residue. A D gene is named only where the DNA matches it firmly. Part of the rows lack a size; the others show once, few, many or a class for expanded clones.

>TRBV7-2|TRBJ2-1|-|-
TGTGCCAGCAGCTTAGCGGGGGCGGGAGTTTCCGGTGAGCAGTTCTTC
CASSLAGAGVSGEQFF
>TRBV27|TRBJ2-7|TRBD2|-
TGTGCCTCGCGGGCTAGCGGGGACTACGAGCAGTACTTC
CASRASGDYEQYF
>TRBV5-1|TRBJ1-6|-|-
TGCGCCAGCAGCCCCCCAGGGGTTAATTCACCCCTCCACTTT
CASSPPGVNSPLHF
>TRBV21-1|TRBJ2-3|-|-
TGTGCCAACCCACGGACTAGCGGGACCCTAGATACGCAGTATTTT
CANPRTSGTLDTQYF
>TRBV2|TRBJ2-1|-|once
TGTGCCGGACTACCGGGACACGACGATGAGCAGTTCTTC
CAGLPGHDDEQFF
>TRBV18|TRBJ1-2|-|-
TGTGCCAGCTCACCGCGATCTTCGTCTCGGGATGGCTACACCTTC
CASSPRSSSRDGYTF
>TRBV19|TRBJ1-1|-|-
TGTGCCAGTAGTATAATGGGGGAGACTGAAGCTTTCTTT
CASSIMGETEAFF
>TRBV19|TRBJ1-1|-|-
TGTGCCAGTAGTATAAGCTTTCAAGCGAACACTGAAGCTTTCTTT
CASSISFQANTEAFF
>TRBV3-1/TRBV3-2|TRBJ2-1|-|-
TGTGCCAGCAGCCGCCTAGCCGGGACTCGGAATGAGCAGTTCTTC
CASSRLAGTRNEQFF
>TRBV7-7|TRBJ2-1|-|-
TGTGCTAGCAGCTTAAGGTTTGGACTAAACAATGAGCAGTTCTTC
CASSLRFGLNNEQFF
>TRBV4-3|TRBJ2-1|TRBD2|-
TGCGCCAGCAGCCAAAAGGCTAGCGGGAGGGATGAGCAGTTCTTC
CASSQKASGRDEQFF
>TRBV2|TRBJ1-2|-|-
TGTGCCAGCAGTTTGCTCGGCAGGGATGGCTACACCTTC
CASSLLGRDGYTF
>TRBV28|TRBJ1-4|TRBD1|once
TGTGCCAGCAGTGTACCCGGGACAGGGGCTGAAAAACTGTTTTTT
CASSVPGTGAEKLFF
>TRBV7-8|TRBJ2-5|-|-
TGTGCCAGCAGCTTAGCGAGGTTGGCCTTACAAGAGACCCAGTACTTC
CASSLARLALQETQYF
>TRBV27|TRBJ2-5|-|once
TGTGCCAGCAGTGTGCGATACCGAGAGACCCAGTACTTC
CASSVRYRETQYF
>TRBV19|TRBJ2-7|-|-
TGTGCCAGTAGTATCGGGGGATCCCACTCCTACGAGCAGTACTTC
CASSIGGSHSYEQYF
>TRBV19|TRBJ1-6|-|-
TGTGCCAGTAGGATAAGCTCCTATAATTCACCCCTCCACTTT
CASRISSYNSPLHF
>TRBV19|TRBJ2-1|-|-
TGTGCCAGTAGTCCAGGGAAATACAATGAGCAGTTCTTC
CASSPGKYNEQFF
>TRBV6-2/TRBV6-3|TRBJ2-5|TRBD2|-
TGTGCCAGCAGTTACCGAGGGCTCGGGGTAGCGGGACAAGAGACCCAGTACTTC
CASSYRGLGVAGQETQYF
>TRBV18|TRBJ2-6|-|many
TGTGCCAGCTCACCATACCGGTTCTCTGGGGCCAACGTCCTGACTTTC
CASSPYRFSGANVLTF
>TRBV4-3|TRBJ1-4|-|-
TGCGCCAGCAGCCAGGCCGGAACGGAAAAACTGTTTTTT
CASSQAGTEKLFF
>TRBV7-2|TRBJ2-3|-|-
TGTGCCAGCAGCTTTCGCACAGATACGCAGTATTTT
CASSFRTDTQYF
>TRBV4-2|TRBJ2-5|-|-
TGTGCCAGCAGCCAAGTTAGTGGGAGTGGTCAAGAGACCCAGTACTTC
CASSQVSGSGQETQYF
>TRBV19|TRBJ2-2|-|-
TGTGCCAGTAGTGCCGGACGGCCGAACACCGGGGAGCTGTTTTTT
CASSAGRPNTGELFF
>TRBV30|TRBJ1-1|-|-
TGTGCCTGGAGTTCGCGGCTAGGTGGAGCCACTGAAGCTTTCTTT
CAWSSRLGGATEAFF
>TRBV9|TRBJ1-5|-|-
TGTGCCAGCAGCGGGGGGAGCGAGGGTCAGCCCCAGCATTTT
CASSGGSEGQPQHF
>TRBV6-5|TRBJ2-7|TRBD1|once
TGTGCCAGCACAGAGACAGGGGTAGGGTCCTACGAGCAGTACTTC
CASTETGVGSYEQYF
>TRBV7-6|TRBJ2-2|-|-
TGTGCCAGCAGCAAAAGCCCCTTGAAGGGGGAGCTGTTTTTT
CASSKSPLKGELFF
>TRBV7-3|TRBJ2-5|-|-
TGTGCCAGCAGCTTGGTCGGGGGCGTAGAGACCCAGTACTTC
CASSLVGGVETQYF
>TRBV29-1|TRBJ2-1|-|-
TGCAGCGTTGTCAGGGCGGGTGGGGAGCAGTTCTTC
CSVVRAGGEQFF
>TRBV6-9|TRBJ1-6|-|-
TGTGCCAGCAGTTATTTAGGGGCAGGAGGACTGAAAAATTCACCCCTCCACTTT
CASSYLGAGGLKNSPLHF
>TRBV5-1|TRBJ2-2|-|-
TGCGCCAGCAGCTTGGGACCTTCCGGGACCGGGGAGCTGTTTTTT
CASSLGPSGTGELFF
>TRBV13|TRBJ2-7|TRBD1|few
TGTGCCAGCAGCTTAGGCCTCCCGGGACAGAACTACGAGCAGTACTTC
CASSLGLPGQNYEQYF
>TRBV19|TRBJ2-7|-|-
TGTGCCAGTAGTAAAGGAAGGCTCCCGAGCTCCTACGAGCAGTACTTC
CASSKGRLPSSYEQYF
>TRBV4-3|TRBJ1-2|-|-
TGCGCCAGCAGCCAAAGTATTGGGGCAGGCACTAACTATGGCTACACCTTC
CASSQSIGAGTNYGYTF
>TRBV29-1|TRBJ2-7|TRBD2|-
TGCAGCGTAACGCCGGGACTAGCGGGAGAGCAGTACTTC
CSVTPGLAGEQYF
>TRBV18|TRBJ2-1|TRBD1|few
TGTGCCAGCTCACTAATAACCGGGACAGGGTCCAATGAGCAGTTCTTC
CASSLITGTGSNEQFF
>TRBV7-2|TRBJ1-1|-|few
TGTGCCAGCAGCCAATTAACAACAGGGGAAGCTTTCTTT
CASSQLTTGEAFF
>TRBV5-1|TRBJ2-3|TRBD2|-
TGCGCCAGCAGCGGGAATAGCGGGGGAAGCACAGATACGCAGTATTTT
CASSGNSGGSTDTQYF
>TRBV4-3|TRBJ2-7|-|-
TGCGCCAGCAGCCAAGGAGGCGGGGCCTCCTACGAGCAGTACTTC
CASSQGGGASYEQYF
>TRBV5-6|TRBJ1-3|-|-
TGTGCCAGCAGCCTCGGACCTGCTGGAAACACCATATATTTT
CASSLGPAGNTIYF
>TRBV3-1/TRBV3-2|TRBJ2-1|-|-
TGTGCCAGCAGCCAAGATCTTGGGGGTTGGCAGTTCTTC
CASSQDLGGWQFF